The present TCR beta chain was sequenced within a study of human T cells and chemical hapten exposure. Background on the study: 2% DPC applied to a 2 cm by 2 cm arm area sensitized donors. The scalp of each patient received a weekly diphenylcyclopropenone dose for the full roughly 24-week study. Study outcomes and limitations: A positive correlation with patch test score was found for PT1 expanded TCR counts.

Time point noted: patch test 3, about 24 weeks after DPC sensitization. The sample's treatment: therapeutic diphenylcyclopropenone sensitization with weekly scalp DPC. Total RNA was isolated from unfractionated whole blood. Only after blood had been drawn was each patch test applied. This clonotype showed up many times. As yet, its antigen is unknown. TCRdb processed the RACE reads anew with MiXCR; each CDR3 protein has one entry. This table holds tens of thousands of distinct CDR3 sequences, more than 8% found once. V shed 1 base, J shed 5 bases, and the junction held 6 bases outside the gene matches. Germline values: CDR1 SGHRS, CDR2 YFSETQ. CDR3 length equals 15 residues.

The chain is built from TRBV5-1 and TRBJ2-7; 10 bases match TRBD1. This TCR came from a man aged 50 to 59 with alopecia areata. Some clones in this sample may be carry-over from other donors' samples. This specimen was whole blood, taken in connection with sensitization to the hapten diphenylcyclopropenone (DPC). The CDR3 protein is CASSLLTGGYNEQYF. The DNA for the CDR3 is TGCGCCAGCAGCTTGCTGACAGGGGGCTACAACGAGCAGTACTTC.